These T cell receptor beta chains were read from a single sample in a study of blood T cells in healthy people across ages. TCRdb re-called the 5' RACE reads through MiXCR, storing one row per CDR3 protein. The data show over 1,500,000 distinct CDR3 sequences, roughly 52% seen once. What was sequenced was blood. The receptors stem from a woman between 35 and 50 years old in good health. CDR3s include the opening cysteine and the closing phenylalanine or tryptophan. Fields, in order: clone size, V gene, J gene, D gene, CDR3 DNA, CDR3 protein. The D gene is left open where the match is weak. Where a row states a size, it is once, few, many or the class of an expanded clone; other rows omit it.

abundance: few
v_gene: TRBV6-2/TRBV6-3
j_gene: TRBJ2-3
d_gene: NA
CDR3nt: TGTGCCAGCAGGCGGAACCCGGGGGCTGGCACAGATACGCAGTATTTT
CDR3aa: CASRRNPGAGTDTQYF

abundance: NA
v_gene: TRBV18
j_gene: TRBJ2-5
d_gene: TRBD2
CDR3nt: TGTGCCAGCTCGGAGACGGGACTAGCGCAAGAGACCCAGTACTTC
CDR3aa: CASSETGLAQETQYF

abundance: NA
v_gene: TRBV4-3
j_gene: TRBJ2-3
d_gene: NA
CDR3nt: TGCGCCAGCAGCCAAGGATCCCTTAACACAGATACGCAGTATTTT
CDR3aa: CASSQGSLNTDTQYF

abundance: NA
v_gene: TRBV5-6
j_gene: TRBJ2-1
d_gene: NA
CDR3nt: TGTGCCAGCCACGGGGCCCCCGGTAGTGAGCAGTTCTTC
CDR3aa: CASHGAPGSEQFF

abundance: NA
v_gene: TRBV29-1
j_gene: TRBJ2-3
d_gene: NA
CDR3nt: TGCAGCGTTCCCGGCAGGGGAGATACGCAGTATTTT
CDR3aa: CSVPGRGDTQYF

abundance: many
v_gene: TRBV5-1
j_gene: TRBJ2-5
d_gene: NA
CDR3nt: TGTGCCAGCAGTTTAGGGCCGAACCAAGAGACCCAGTACTTC
CDR3aa: CASSLGPNQETQYF

abundance: NA
v_gene: TRBV9
j_gene: TRBJ1-4
d_gene: NA
CDR3nt: TGTGCCAGCAGCGTAGCGGGGCAAATTAATGAAAAACTGTTTTTT
CDR3aa: CASSVAGQINEKLFF

abundance: NA
v_gene: TRBV28
j_gene: TRBJ1-5
d_gene: TRBD1
CDR3nt: TGTGCCAGCAGTGACCCCCGGGACAGGGGGCAGCCCCAGCATTTT
CDR3aa: CASSDPRDRGQPQHF

abundance: NA
v_gene: TRBV6-4
j_gene: TRBJ2-1
d_gene: NA
CDR3nt: TGTGCCAGCAGTGACACAGGGTTTGAGCAGTTCTTC
CDR3aa: CASSDTGFEQFF

abundance: NA
v_gene: TRBV9
j_gene: TRBJ2-3
d_gene: TRBD2
CDR3nt: TGTGCCAGCAGCGTTCGACTAGCGGGGGGAAGTGGTACAGATACGCAGTATTTT
CDR3aa: CASSVRLAGGSGTDTQYF

abundance: NA
v_gene: TRBV6-1
j_gene: TRBJ1-5
d_gene: NA
CDR3nt: TGTGCCAGCAGCAGCCGCCCAGCGAACAATCAGCCCCAGCATTTT
CDR3aa: CASSSRPANNQPQHF

abundance: NA
v_gene: TRBV21-1
j_gene: TRBJ2-4
d_gene: NA
CDR3nt: TGTGCCAGCAGCAAAGGGGATCCCGGTGCAGCCAAAAACATTCAGTACTTC
CDR3aa: CASSKGDPGAAKNIQYF

abundance: NA
v_gene: TRBV27
j_gene: TRBJ2-3
d_gene: NA
CDR3nt: TGTGCCAGCAGTCCCCCGTGGAGTTCTGGCACAGATACGCAGTATTTT
CDR3aa: CASSPPWSSGTDTQYF

abundance: NA
v_gene: TRBV9
j_gene: TRBJ2-7
d_gene: NA
CDR3nt: TGTGCCAGCAGCGTAAAGGGCGACAGGTACTCCTACGAGCAGTACTTC
CDR3aa: CASSVKGDRYSYEQYF

abundance: NA
v_gene: TRBV5-1
j_gene: TRBJ2-5
d_gene: TRBD2
CDR3nt: TGCGCCAGCAGCCCCCGGGGCGGGGGGGCCTCAGAGACCCAGTACTTC
CDR3aa: CASSPRGGGASETQYF

abundance: many
v_gene: TRBV28
j_gene: TRBJ2-7
d_gene: TRBD2
CDR3nt: TGTGCCAGCAGTTCACCTGCCGCGGGAGTAGAGTCTCGCCCCTACGAGCAGTACTTC
CDR3aa: CASSSPAAGVESRPYEQYF

abundance: NA
v_gene: TRBV14
j_gene: TRBJ2-5
d_gene: NA
CDR3nt: TGTGCCAGCAGCCAATTTTCTACCGCCCGGATCCCTTGGAATGAGCAGTACTTC
CDR3aa: CASSQFSTARIPWNEQYF

abundance: NA
v_gene: TRBV7-9
j_gene: TRBJ1-6
d_gene: NA
CDR3nt: TGTGCCTCCAACGCGGGGGCTAATTCACCCCTCCACTTT
CDR3aa: CASNAGANSPLHF

abundance: few
v_gene: TRBV29-1
j_gene: TRBJ2-5
d_gene: TRBD2
CDR3nt: TGCAGCGTTGGGGGGGCTAGCGGGGGAAAAGAGACCCAGTACTTC
CDR3aa: CSVGGASGGKETQYF

abundance: NA
v_gene: TRBV25-1
j_gene: TRBJ2-2
d_gene: NA
CDR3nt: TGTGCCAGCTCCGGACAGAGCTACACCGGGGAGCTGTTTTTT
CDR3aa: CASSGQSYTGELFF

abundance: NA
v_gene: TRBV28
j_gene: TRBJ1-5
d_gene: NA
CDR3nt: TGTGCCAGCAGCACAAAACAGCCCCAGCATTTT
CDR3aa: CASSTKQPQHF

abundance: once
v_gene: TRBV6-1
j_gene: TRBJ2-3
d_gene: TRBD2
CDR3nt: TGTGCTAGCGGATCTAGCGGGGGACGCACAGATACGCAGTATTTT
CDR3aa: CASGSSGGRTDTQYF

abundance: NA
v_gene: TRBV20-1
j_gene: TRBJ2-1
d_gene: TRBD1
CDR3nt: TGCAGTGCTGGACCGGGACAGAGCTCCTACAATGAGCAGTTCTTC
CDR3aa: CSAGPGQSSYNEQFF

abundance: NA
v_gene: TRBV20-1
j_gene: TRBJ2-3
d_gene: NA
CDR3nt: TGCAGTGCTACTATTAGTCCGACTGGCACAGATACGCAGTATTTT
CDR3aa: CSATISPTGTDTQYF

abundance: few
v_gene: TRBV29-1
j_gene: TRBJ2-5
d_gene: TRBD2
CDR3nt: TGCAGCGCCCTACTAGCGGTCCAAGAGACCCAGTACTTC
CDR3aa: CSALLAVQETQYF

abundance: NA
v_gene: TRBV9
j_gene: TRBJ1-2
d_gene: NA
CDR3nt: TGTGCCAGCAGCGCGGGATTCCCTAGAAACTATGGCTACACCTTC
CDR3aa: CASSAGFPRNYGYTF

abundance: NA
v_gene: TRBV7-2
j_gene: TRBJ2-7
d_gene: NA
CDR3nt: TGTGCCAGCAGCTATGGGGGGTCGGCCTACGAGCAGTACTTC
CDR3aa: CASSYGGSAYEQYF

abundance: NA
v_gene: TRBV18
j_gene: TRBJ2-1
d_gene: TRBD1
CDR3nt: TGTGCCAGCTCACCTGGACAGGACAGGGGTGAGCAGTTCTTC
CDR3aa: CASSPGQDRGEQFF

abundance: NA
v_gene: TRBV20-1
j_gene: TRBJ1-5
d_gene: NA
CDR3nt: TGCAGTGCCGCGGGTCTGGAGGGGTATAGCAATCAGCCCCAGCATTTT
CDR3aa: CSAAGLEGYSNQPQHF

abundance: few
v_gene: TRBV4-1
j_gene: TRBJ2-3
d_gene: NA
CDR3nt: TGCGCCAGCAGCCTGGCGGGCCTGGGACTTTCCAGGGATACGCAGTATTTT
CDR3aa: CASSLAGLGLSRDTQYF

abundance: NA
v_gene: TRBV6-6
j_gene: TRBJ2-3
d_gene: TRBD2
CDR3nt: TGTGCCAGCAGACGGGGGGGGGTGGACGCAGATACGCAGTATTTT
CDR3aa: CASRRGGVDADTQYF

abundance: few
v_gene: TRBV20-1
j_gene: TRBJ2-7
d_gene: TRBD1
CDR3nt: TGCAGTGCTAGGCGATATAGCCTCCGGGACAGGGGCAACTACGAGCAGTACTTC
CDR3aa: CSARRYSLRDRGNYEQYF

abundance: few
v_gene: TRBV29-1
j_gene: TRBJ2-7
d_gene: TRBD2
CDR3nt: TGCAGCGTTGATTATAAGCGGGGGGGTTCCTACGAGCAGTACTTC
CDR3aa: CSVDYKRGGSYEQYF

abundance: NA
v_gene: TRBV12-3/TRBV12-4
j_gene: TRBJ2-1
d_gene: NA
CDR3nt: TGTGCCAGCAGTTTGGCCCCTACCCTATACAATGAGCAGTTATTC
CDR3aa: CASSLAPTLYNEQLF

abundance: NA
v_gene: TRBV29-1
j_gene: TRBJ1-2
d_gene: TRBD1
CDR3nt: TGCAGCGCCTGGACAGGGGGTGGTGGCTACACCTTC
CDR3aa: CSAWTGGGGYTF

abundance: NA
v_gene: TRBV20-1
j_gene: TRBJ2-2
d_gene: NA
CDR3nt: TGCAGTGCTAGCCAGGGCAACACCGGGGAGCTGTTTTTT
CDR3aa: CSASQGNTGELFF

abundance: once
v_gene: TRBV6-6
j_gene: TRBJ1-2
d_gene: NA
CDR3nt: TGTGCCAGCAGTTATGACCCCCGTCTGCTCAGCTACACCTTC
CDR3aa: CASSYDPRLLSYTF

abundance: NA
v_gene: TRBV28
j_gene: TRBJ2-3
d_gene: TRBD1
CDR3nt: TGTGCCAGCAGTTTATACCAGGGGGCTGTGGAGTATTTT
CDR3aa: CASSLYQGAVEYF

abundance: NA
v_gene: TRBV15
j_gene: TRBJ1-6
d_gene: TRBD1
CDR3nt: TGTGCCACCCCCCCACAGGGGGATTTACATAATTCACCCCTCCACTTT
CDR3aa: CATPPQGDLHNSPLHF

abundance: few
v_gene: TRBV5-6
j_gene: TRBJ2-7
d_gene: NA
CDR3nt: TGTGCCAGCAGCCTTATCCCGGGCAGGGACTACGAGCAGTACTTC
CDR3aa: CASSLIPGRDYEQYF

abundance: NA
v_gene: TRBV24-1
j_gene: TRBJ2-5
d_gene: NA
CDR3nt: TGTGCCACCAGTGATGTGAGGCAGCCACAAGAGACCCAGTACTTC
CDR3aa: CATSDVRQPQETQYF

abundance: NA
v_gene: TRBV6-1
j_gene: TRBJ1-2
d_gene: TRBD1
CDR3nt: TGTGCCAGCAGTGATTTAACAGCCGGGACAGGCTCTAACTATGGCTACACCTTC
CDR3aa: CASSDLTAGTGSNYGYTF

abundance: NA
v_gene: TRBV2
j_gene: TRBJ2-1
d_gene: TRBD1
CDR3nt: TGTGCCAGCAGGCGGGTTATGGACAGGGGGCATGAGCAGTTCTTC
CDR3aa: CASRRVMDRGHEQFF

abundance: NA
v_gene: TRBV20-1
j_gene: TRBJ2-4
d_gene: TRBD1
CDR3nt: TGCAGTGCTATCCGGGACAGGGGGCGGTTAGCCAAAAACATTCAGTACTTC
CDR3aa: CSAIRDRGRLAKNIQYF

abundance: once
v_gene: TRBV12-3/TRBV12-4
j_gene: TRBJ2-3
d_gene: TRBD2
CDR3nt: TGTGCCAGCAACCAAGAGCCTCCGGGGGGTCCAGATACGCAGTATTTT
CDR3aa: CASNQEPPGGPDTQYF

abundance: NA
v_gene: TRBV5-6
j_gene: TRBJ1-2
d_gene: NA
CDR3nt: TGTGCCAGCACCACGGGGGCAGGGAACTATGGCTACACCTTC
CDR3aa: CASTTGAGNYGYTF

abundance: NA
v_gene: TRBV7-9
j_gene: TRBJ2-1
d_gene: TRBD2
CDR3nt: TGTGCCAGCAGCTTTCTTAGCGGGGGGGGCGGAGAGCAGTTCTTC
CDR3aa: CASSFLSGGGGEQFF

abundance: NA
v_gene: TRBV29-1
j_gene: TRBJ1-2
d_gene: NA
CDR3nt: TGCAGCGTCGCATTGACTGGAGTTGGCTACACCTTC
CDR3aa: CSVALTGVGYTF

abundance: NA
v_gene: TRBV20-1
j_gene: TRBJ2-1
d_gene: NA
CDR3nt: TGCAGTGCTACGAGGGGGGGTACGTCGGGGGCATATGAGCAGTTCTTC
CDR3aa: CSATRGGTSGAYEQFF

abundance: NA
v_gene: TRBV7-2
j_gene: TRBJ2-3
d_gene: TRBD1
CDR3nt: TGTGCCAGCAGCCCGCTTTTTGGACAGGGGGTCGGAGATACGCAGTATTTT
CDR3aa: CASSPLFGQGVGDTQYF

abundance: few
v_gene: TRBV12-3/TRBV12-4
j_gene: TRBJ2-3
d_gene: TRBD2
CDR3nt: TGTGCCAGCAGTTTAGCGCCCAGCGGGGTAGAAATCACAGATACGCAGTATTTT
CDR3aa: CASSLAPSGVEITDTQYF

abundance: NA
v_gene: TRBV20-1
j_gene: TRBJ2-3
d_gene: TRBD2
CDR3nt: TGCAGTGCTAGAGTGGCCGGGGGGACCCCAGATACGCAGTATTTT
CDR3aa: CSARVAGGTPDTQYF

abundance: NA
v_gene: TRBV12-3/TRBV12-4
j_gene: TRBJ2-1
d_gene: NA
CDR3nt: TGTGCCAGCAGTATGACTATCGATGAGGAGTTCTTC
CDR3aa: CASSMTIDEEFF

abundance: NA
v_gene: TRBV7-6
j_gene: TRBJ2-3
d_gene: TRBD2
CDR3nt: TGTGCCAGCAAGGTCGGGGGGGGCACAGATACGCAGTATTTT
CDR3aa: CASKVGGGTDTQYF

abundance: NA
v_gene: TRBV29-1
j_gene: TRBJ1-2
d_gene: NA
CDR3nt: TGCAGCGTTGAAGATGATGCGAGACAGAAACTCTATGGCTACACCTTC
CDR3aa: CSVEDDARQKLYGYTF

abundance: NA
v_gene: TRBV20-1
j_gene: TRBJ2-3
d_gene: TRBD2
CDR3nt: TGCAGCACATCGGGACTATCAAGCACAGATACGCGGTATTTT
CDR3aa: CSTSGLSSTDTRYF

abundance: NA
v_gene: TRBV20-1
j_gene: TRBJ2-7
d_gene: TRBD2
CDR3nt: TGCAGTGCTATGCAACTAGCGGGGGGGCGCTACGAGCAGTACTTC
CDR3aa: CSAMQLAGGRYEQYF